This paragraph reports one T cell receptor beta chain. Produced via immunoSEQ multiplex PCR; TCRdb's table is partial and in-frame only. The repertoire holds 15,000 or so clones, with approximately 87% as singletons. These data originate in a study of control samples from healthy donors and cancer patients. Germline V lookup: CDR1 SGHRS, CDR2 YFSETQ. The CDR3 contains 15 residues. With 4 bases removed from V and 0 bases from J, the gap between germline ends came to 14 bases. This receptor was taken from a woman between 65 and 79 years old with colorectal cancer. Sequencing was performed on PBMCs. The rearrangement uses TRBV5-1 and TRBJ2-7; D gene ambiguous. Written as DNA, the CDR3 is TGCGCCAGCAGCCCCCAGGACGGACCCTCCTACGAGCAGTACTTC. As protein: CASSPQDGPSYEQYF.